This T cell receptor (beta chain) was documented in a study of Ad26.COV2.S vaccination and SARS-CoV-2 variants. Treatment specified: approximately 18 received Ad26.COV2.S at low or high dose, single or two shots; several received placebo; per-sample allocation not given. The samples date from day 63 after the first vaccine or placebo injection. Trimming shortened V by 4 bases and J by 8 bases, and 10 bases separated the two germline ends. This CDR3 region has 12 residues. Germline V CDR1 and CDR2: LNHDA, SQIVND (reference sequence). The data were produced by immunoSEQ multiplex PCR, yet TCRdb's version contains in-frame clones alone and is incomplete. The sample yields 200,000 to 250,000 clones, more than 75% seen once.

This chain links TRBV19 with TRBJ2-3; tentatively, D is TRBD2 (6 bases). The sample here was peripheral blood, taken in a trial of Ad26.COV2.S vaccine versus placebo. This receptor was identified in a person aged 18-65 years who received the Ad26.COV2.S COVID-19 vaccine or a placebo. The CDR3 loop reads CASSKQEGTQYF. The CDR3 nucleotides are TGTGCCAGTAGTAAACAGGAGGGTACGCAGTATTTT.